These 29 T cell receptor beta chains came from one sample sequenced in a study of identical twins. One entry per CDR3 protein results from TCRdb running MiXCR on the 5' RACE reads. The top ten hold 7.2% of the sample, which has 350,000 or so distinct CDR3 sequences, 9% to 15% seen once. The data were also submitted as part of a second study, on yellow fever vaccine responses in identical twins.

Sequences were obtained from CD8+ T cells sorted from blood. The receptors were sampled from a woman between 18 and 29 years old in good health.

The sample holds many counts of this clonotype. The rearrangement joins TRBV20-1 to TRBJ2-7; D gene ambiguous. V was clipped by 3 bases and J by 4 bases, with 16 bases between them. Germline lookup yields CDR1 DFQATT and CDR2 SNEGSKA (reference sequence). This CDR3 has 14 residues. CDR3 DNA: TGCAGTGCTAGTATATGGAACAAAGAGTACGAGCAGTACGTC. It yields the protein CSASIWNKEYEQYV.

In this sample, this clonotype turned up many times. The chain couples TRBV5-5 to TRBJ1-5, with D unclear. CDR1 is SGHKS and CDR2 is YYEKEE in the germline V gene (reference sequence). The V end was cut by 0 bases, the J end by 7 bases, with 5 bases between. This CDR3 has 12 amino acids. CDR3 DNA sequence: TGTGCCAGCAGCTTGGTGCGCCAGCCCCAGCATTTT. Encoded protein: CASSLVRQPQHF.

This clonotype was seen only a few times. The chain combines TRBV12-3 or TRBV12-4 with TRBJ2-1; no firm D call. This CDR3 is 11 amino acids long. Trimming took 4 bases from V and 6 from J, leaving 4 bases between them. The CDR3 nucleotides read TGTGCCAGCAGTTACATCAATGAGCAGTTCTTC. Its translation is CASSYINEQFF.

The chain has TRBV7-8 and TRBJ2-1, with 9 bases aligning to TRBD2. Germline V gene sequence: CDR1 SGHVS, CDR2 FQNEAQ. This CDR3 has 16 amino acids. V lost 3 bases, J lost 3 bases, and 6 bases stayed unmatched. DNA for the CDR3: TGTGCCAGCAGCTTCTCCTCTAGCGGGATCTACAATGAGCAGTTCTTC. This sequence encodes CASSFSSSGIYNEQFF.

The chain joins TRBV6-5 to TRBJ1-2, with 7 positions matching TRBD1. V gave up 2 bases and J gave up 3 bases; unmatched junction bases: 9. Germline V gene sequence: CDR1 MNHEY, CDR2 SVGAGI. This CDR3 comprises 16 residues. CDR3 in DNA: TGTGCCAGCAGTTACAAACGACAGGGAACCCACTATGGCTACACCTTC. Its protein is CASSYKRQGTHYGYTF.

The J gene is TRBJ2-3, the V gene TRBV11-3; the match to TRBD2 covers 7 bases. V dropped 0 bases and J dropped 14; count of bases not matched to a gene: 14. The germline gives CDR1 SGHNT, CDR2 YENEEA. The CDR3 consists of 15 residues. The DNA of the CDR3 is TGTGCCAGCAGCTTAGATTGTCTAGCGGACCGAGCTCGGTATTTT. This translates into CASSLDCLADRARYF.

This clonotype was observed a handful of times. This chain connects TRBV7-9 to TRBJ1-6; maybe TRBD1 (6 bases). The germline V gene has CDR1 SEHNR and CDR2 FQNEAQ (reference sequence). The CDR3 is 15 amino acids. V was clipped by 5 bases and J by 12 bases, with 20 bases between them. CDR3 in amino acids: CASSPTGTEGGPLHF. CDR3 in DNA: TGTGCCAGCAGCCCGACCGGGACCGAAGGGGGACCCCTCCACTTT.

This clonotype was observed a few times. The chain joins TRBV27 to TRBJ2-7; unclear D gene. V lost 0 bases and J 4 bases, leaving 10 bases between the germline ends. CDR3 length: 14 amino acids. The germline CDR1 and CDR2 sequences are MNHEY and SMNVEV (reference sequence). The DNA for the CDR3 is TGTGCCAGCAGTTTATCGGCCCTCGGGTACGAGCAGTACTTC. It codes for CASSLSALGYEQYF.

The rearrangement links TRBV6-5 to TRBJ2-7; TRBD1 matches at 9 bases. The CDR3 sequence is 16 residues long. V lost 5 bases and J lost 7; bases outside the gene matches: 15. Germline CDR1 reads MNHEY; CDR2 reads SVGAGI. The CDR3 reads CASSLPPGQGVGEQYF. The CDR3 region has the DNA TGTGCCAGCAGTCTACCCCCGGGACAGGGAGTAGGGGAGCAGTACTTC.

The rearrangement links TRBV7-9 to TRBJ1-1; no firm D call. CDR3 length equals 12 residues. V shed 1 base and J shed 7 bases, with 7 bases lying between them. The V gene's germline CDR1 is SEHNR and CDR2 FQNEAQ (reference sequence). CDR3 bases: TGTGCCAGCAGCTTAGAGATTAATGAAGCTTTCTTT. It is translated as CASSLEINEAFF. The variable domain in full, with the rest retrieved from reference TRBV7-9 and TRBJ1-1, is DTGVSQNPRHKITKRGQNVTFRCDPISEHNRLYWYRQTLGQGPEFLTYFQNEAQLEKSRLLSDRFSAERPKGSFSTLEIQRTEQGDSAMYLCASSLEINEAFFGQGTRLTVV.

This CDR3 reads CASSLESSSTDTQYF. The CDR3 DNA sequence: TGTGCCAGCAGTTTAGAAAGCTCAAGCACAGATACGCAGTATTTT. The V gene is TRBV28, the J gene TRBJ2-3; D gene uncertain. Germline-derived CDR1 and CDR2 are MDHEN and SYDVKM. V was trimmed by 2 bases and J by 0 bases, leaving 9 bases between them. The CDR3 runs to 15 residues.

The rearrangement links TRBV20-1 to TRBJ1-6; 7 bases map to TRBD1. CDR1 and CDR2 from the germline V gene are DFQATT and SNEGSKA (reference sequence). After removal of 3 bases from V and 3 bases from J, the junction contained 8 bases not matched to a gene. The CDR3 spans 16 residues. The CDR3 DNA reads as TGCAGTGCTAGCCAAACAGGGGAAGTCTATAATTCACCCCTCCACTTT. As protein: CSASQTGEVYNSPLHF.

This clonotype has ten or more counts. The chain joins TRBV12-3 or TRBV12-4 to TRBJ1-2; D unresolved. CDR3 length: 14 amino acids. The ends were cut back, 6 bases at V and 4 bases at J, with 15 bases in the middle. The CDR3 bases are TGTGCCAGCAGCCCCCGATGGGAACTCTATGGCTACACCTTC. It yields the protein CASSPRWELYGYTF.

The rearrangement links TRBV29-1 to TRBJ2-2, with TRBD2 identical over 7 bases. The V gene end was trimmed by 7 bases and the J gene end by 5 bases; junction bases not matched to a gene: 13. CDR3 size: 15 residues. CDR1 is SQVTM, CDR2 ANQGSEA, per germline. The CDR3 loop is CSADRAGEKTGELFF. The CDR3, as DNA: TGCAGCGCCGATAGGGCGGGAGAAAAAACCGGGGAGCTGTTTTTT.

This clonotype was counted many times. V gene TRBV15 combines with J gene TRBJ1-5, with D perhaps matching TRBD1 (6 bases). CDR1 LNHNV and CDR2 YYDKDF come from the germline V gene (reference sequence). This CDR3 region has 13 residues. Trimming pared 8 bases from V and 0 bases from J, leaving 8 bases between. The chain's CDR3 is CATAGASNQPQHF. The CDR3 region has the DNA TGTGCCACCGCAGGGGCTAGCAATCAGCCCCAGCATTTT.

The chain couples TRBV14 to TRBJ2-5; 8 bases match TRBD1. Germline CDR1 reads SGHDN; CDR2 reads FVKESK. With V trimmed by 3 bases and J by 0 bases, 6 bases remained unmatched. There are 16 residues in the CDR3. The CDR3 bases are TGTGCCAGCAGCCACTACCTGGACAGGGACCAAGAGACCCAGTACTTC. Its protein is CASSHYLDRDQETQYF. Full variable domain (missing parts from reference TRBV14 and TRBJ2-5): EAGVTQFPSHSVIEKGQTVTLRCDPISGHDNLYWYRRVMGKEIKFLLHFVKESKQDESGMPNNRFLAERTGGTYSTLKVQPAELEDSGVYFCASSHYLDRDQETQYFGPGTRLLVL.

This clonotype showed up just a few times. The V gene is TRBV12-3 or TRBV12-4, the J gene TRBJ1-6; possible D gene TRBD1, 5 bases. V gave up 2 bases and J gave up 10 bases, with 9 bases separating them. There are 13 residues in the CDR3. The CDR3 DNA sequence: TGTGCCAGCAGTTTAAGTAGGGGATCACCCCTCCACTTT. It is translated as CASSLSRGSPLHF.

In its sample, this clonotype was seen many times. Germline is not matched at one junction end, which may reflect a read error. The J gene is TRBJ2-7, the V gene TRBV12-3 or TRBV12-4; D may be TRBD2 (6 bases). The CDR3 contains 13 residues. The DNA for the CDR3 is TGCGCCAGCAGTTTGGGGGGATCCTACGAGCAGTACTTC. Its translation: CASSLGGSYEQYF.

This clonotype was counted a few times. The chain is built from TRBV27 and TRBJ2-5, with D possibly TRBD1 on 6 matching bases. This CDR3 is 14 amino acids long. Germline CDR1 reads MNHEY; CDR2 reads SMNVEV (reference sequence). V was shortened by 7 bases and J by 3 bases, with 15 bases between the two germline ends. The CDR3 bases are TGTGCCAGCAAAGGACAGCCCGGGGAAGAGACCCAGTACTTC. It specifies CASKGQPGEETQYF.

V usage is TRBV6-5 and J usage is TRBJ2-1; the D gene is possibly TRBD2 (5 bases). Germline V lookup: CDR1 MNHEY, CDR2 SVGAGI. The V end lost 2 bases, the J end lost 0 bases, and 11 bases lay between the germline ends. The CDR3 is made up of 16 amino acids. CDR3: CASSYGGFSSYNEQFF. CDR3 DNA sequence: TGTGCCAGCAGTTACGGCGGGTTTAGCTCCTACAATGAGCAGTTCTTC.

This chain links TRBV9 with TRBJ2-1, with D maybe TRBD1 (6 bases). Trimming shortened V by 0 bases and J by 4 bases, and 11 bases separated the two germline ends. There are 15 residues in the CDR3. Per germline, CDR1 SGDLS and CDR2 YYNGEE. The CDR3 region is CASSVEDSSYNEQFF. The CDR3 DNA reads TGTGCCAGCAGCGTAGAGGACAGTTCATACAATGAGCAGTTCTTC.

This chain links TRBV27 with TRBJ2-3; TRBD1 matches at 8 bases. CDR1 is MNHEY and CDR2 is SMNVEV in the germline V gene (reference sequence). The CDR3 extends over 14 amino acids. J gave up 8 bases and V 4 bases, and 8 bases lay outside the gene matches. The CDR3 reads CASSYGQGWITQYF. As DNA, the CDR3 is TGTGCCAGCAGTTACGGACAGGGTTGGATTACGCAGTATTTT.

This clonotype was seen a handful of times. The chain joins TRBV28 to TRBJ2-7; 8 positions match TRBD2. The length of the CDR3 is 15 residues. With V trimmed by 4 bases and J by 6 bases, 11 bases remained unmatched. Germline loops: CDR1 MDHEN, CDR2 SYDVKM. CDR3 in DNA: TGTGCCAGCAGTTCCGCCCAGCGGGAGATTCCCGAGCAGTACTTC. It translates to CASSSAQREIPEQYF.

This clonotype was found a few times. The chain is built from TRBV4-1 and TRBJ2-3, with 9 bases aligning to TRBD2. There are 17 residues in the CDR3. Germline lookup yields CDR1 MGHRA and CDR2 YSYEKL. Losses at the gene ends were 2 bases for V and 5 bases for J; bases not matched to a gene: 11. The CDR3 protein is CASSQLVGSGSLDTQYF. The DNA for the CDR3 is TGCGCCAGCAGCCAACTCGTTGGTAGCGGGAGTTTAGATACGCAGTATTTT.

In its sample, this clonotype was seen many times. The chain employs TRBV7-9 and TRBJ1-1, with D possibly matching TRBD1 (5 bases). Trimming removed 0 bases from V and 2 bases from J, with 10 bases in between. The V gene's germline CDR1 is SEHNR and CDR2 FQNEAQ (reference sequence). The CDR3 has 15 amino acids. The CDR3 region is CASSLATGINTEAFF. The DNA of the CDR3 is TGTGCCAGCAGCTTAGCTACAGGAATTAACACTGAAGCTTTCTTT. The whole variable domain, remainder taken from reference TRBV7-9 and TRBJ1-1, is DTGVSQNPRHKITKRGQNVTFRCDPISEHNRLYWYRQTLGQGPEFLTYFQNEAQLEKSRLLSDRFSAERPKGSFSTLEIQRTEQGDSAMYLCASSLATGINTEAFFGQGTRLTVV.

In this sample, this clonotype turned up many times. The chain employs TRBV5-1 and TRBJ2-3; D possibly corresponds to TRBD2 (6 bases). The V gene lost 1 base and the J gene lost 0 bases, with 9 bases spanning the gap. The length of the CDR3 is 15 residues. Germline V gene lookup returns CDR1 SGHRS and CDR2 YFSETQ. The CDR3 nucleotides read TGCGCCAGCAGCTTGCGCGGGGCTAGCACAGATACGCAGTATTTT. The encoded protein is CASSLRGASTDTQYF.

The V and J genes are TRBV5-5 and TRBJ1-3; TRBD1 aligns across 7 bases. Germline values: CDR1 SGHKS, CDR2 YYEKEE (reference sequence). V was pared by 7 bases and J by 0 bases, with 4 bases of the junction left unmatched. This CDR3 has 14 residues. In nucleotides, the CDR3 is TGTGCCAGCGAAGCAGGGGGCTCTGGAAACACCATATATTTT. This gives the protein CASEAGGSGNTIYF.

This clonotype was seen more than once but under ten times. The chain employs TRBV11-2 and TRBJ2-5, with a weak D call TRBD1 (5 bases). Germline V gene lookup returns CDR1 SGHAT and CDR2 FQNNGV. The ends were cut back, 2 bases at V and 4 bases at J, with 11 bases in the middle. The CDR3 runs 14 residues. CDR3 nucleotides: TGTGCCAGCAGCTTAATGCCAGGGCGAGAGACCCAGTACTTC. This codes for CASSLMPGRETQYF.

The chain couples TRBV3-1 to TRBJ2-5; weak D call: TRBD2 (6 bases). Germline CDR1 reads LGHDT; CDR2 reads YNNKEL (reference sequence). The CDR3 consists of 17 residues. Trimming took off 1 base at V and 2 bases at J, with 17 bases between the two ends. Here the CDR3 DNA reads TGTGCCAGCAGCCAAGTCACTAGCAGGACCCGACAAGAGACCCAGTACTTC. Translation: CASSQVTSRTRQETQYF.